These T cell receptor beta chains were read from a single sample in a study of cytomegalovirus exposure and HLA in healthy donors. Only in-frame clones appear in the TCRdb table, and some are missing; sequencing was by immunoSEQ multiplex PCR. The profile shows about 130,000 clones, approximately 78% of them singletons. The material sequenced was PBMCs. The origin of the receptors is a woman between 40 and 55 years old in good health and CMV-seropositive. Each CDR3 is given with its conserved first and last residue. A D gene is named only where the DNA matches it firmly. The size field is filled for only some rows; it gives once, few, many or a size class.

V gene: TRBV6-1
clone size: .
D gene: .
J gene: TRBJ1-5
CDR3 DNA: TGTGCCAGCAGCCTAGAAAGTTATTCCCAGCCCCAGCATTTT
CDR3 protein: CASSLESYSQPQHF

V gene: TRBV9
clone size: .
D gene: .
J gene: TRBJ2-3
CDR3 DNA: TGTGCCAGCAGCGCCGAGACAGATACGCAGTATTTT
CDR3 protein: CASSAETDTQYF

V gene: TRBV6-1
clone size: once
D gene: TRBD2
J gene: TRBJ2-1
CDR3 DNA: TGTGCCAGCAGTGATTCTAGCGGGCCCTCAAGAGTGCAGTTCTTC
CDR3 protein: CASSDSSGPSRVQFF

V gene: TRBV6-1
clone size: once
D gene: TRBD1
J gene: TRBJ1-5
CDR3 DNA: TGTGCCAGCAGCAAGGGACAGGGTGGAAATCAGCCCCAGCATTTT
CDR3 protein: CASSKGQGGNQPQHF

V gene: TRBV27
clone size: .
D gene: .
J gene: TRBJ2-3
CDR3 DNA: TGTGCCAGCAGTTTAGGGGCAGAGAGCACAGATACGCAGTATTTT
CDR3 protein: CASSLGAESTDTQYF

V gene: TRBV7-7
clone size: .
D gene: TRBD2
J gene: TRBJ2-2
CDR3 DNA: TGTGCTAGCAGCTTTTCGCCTAGCGGGAGGGGGGACACCGGGGAGCTGTTTTTT
CDR3 protein: CASSFSPSGRGDTGELFF

V gene: TRBV5-5
clone size: .
D gene: TRBD1
J gene: TRBJ2-2
CDR3 DNA: TGTGCCAGCAGCCGCGGGACAGGGGAAATGATCGGGGAGCTGTTTTTT
CDR3 protein: CASSRGTGEMIGELFF

V gene: TRBV7-2
clone size: few
D gene: .
J gene: TRBJ1-1
CDR3 DNA: TGTGCCAGCAGCTTAGGAACAGGAAAAGGTGAAGCTTTCTTT
CDR3 protein: CASSLGTGKGEAFF

V gene: TRBV2
clone size: .
D gene: TRBD2
J gene: TRBJ2-1
CDR3 DNA: TGTGCCGGCCGGACTAGCGGGGGAGATGAGCAGTTCTTC
CDR3 protein: CAGRTSGGDEQFF

V gene: TRBV28
clone size: .
D gene: TRBD1
J gene: TRBJ1-2
CDR3 DNA: TGTGCCAGCAGTGTCCCCGGGACAGGCTACTATGGCTACACCTTC
CDR3 protein: CASSVPGTGYYGYTF

V gene: TRBV5-1
clone size: .
D gene: .
J gene: TRBJ2-2
CDR3 DNA: TGCGCCAGCAGCTTGGACAGCACCGGGGAGCTGTTTTTT
CDR3 protein: CASSLDSTGELFF

V gene: TRBV30
clone size: few
D gene: .
J gene: TRBJ2-3
CDR3 DNA: TGTGCCTGGAGTGTAGGGGGTCTTCCCCAGTATTTT
CDR3 protein: CAWSVGGLPQYF

V gene: TRBV7-9
clone size: .
D gene: TRBD1
J gene: TRBJ1-1
CDR3 DNA: TGTGCCAGCAGCGTTCTACAGGGGGCCAGAGCTTTCTTT
CDR3 protein: CASSVLQGARAFF

V gene: TRBV6-6
clone size: .
D gene: TRBD1
J gene: TRBJ1-2
CDR3 DNA: TGTGCCAGCAACGACAGGGGGTACGGCTACACCTTC
CDR3 protein: CASNDRGYGYTF

V gene: TRBV19
clone size: once
D gene: .
J gene: TRBJ1-1
CDR3 DNA: TGTGCCAGTAGTATTTCACAGAACACTGAAGCTTTCTTT
CDR3 protein: CASSISQNTEAFF

V gene: TRBV27
clone size: once
D gene: .
J gene: TRBJ1-2
CDR3 DNA: TGTGCCAGCAGTCCCCGCATTCAGGGGCCCAACTATGGCTACACCTTC
CDR3 protein: CASSPRIQGPNYGYTF

V gene: TRBV7-9
clone size: .
D gene: TRBD1
J gene: TRBJ1-2
CDR3 DNA: TGTGCCAGCAGCACCCGGGACAGGGGGCTCTATGGCTACACCTTC
CDR3 protein: CASSTRDRGLYGYTF

V gene: TRBV5-6
clone size: .
D gene: .
J gene: TRBJ1-1
CDR3 DNA: TGTGCCAGCAGCACAGGATTCCCAATGAACACTGAAGCTTTCTTT
CDR3 protein: CASSTGFPMNTEAFF

V gene: TRBV6-1
clone size: .
D gene: .
J gene: TRBJ1-2
CDR3 DNA: TGTGCCAGCAGTGAAGGCCCAGAAAACTATGGCTACACCTTC
CDR3 protein: CASSEGPENYGYTF

V gene: TRBV10-3
clone size: .
D gene: .
J gene: TRBJ1-2
CDR3 DNA: TGTGCCATCAGTACAACCTCTCGAAACTATGGCTACACCTTC
CDR3 protein: CAISTTSRNYGYTF

V gene: TRBV28
clone size: few
D gene: .
J gene: TRBJ2-6
CDR3 DNA: TGTGCCAGCACTCCCTCCGGCGGGCAAGGGGTCCTGACTTTC
CDR3 protein: CASTPSGGQGVLTF

V gene: TRBV25-1
clone size: .
D gene: TRBD1
J gene: TRBJ2-1
CDR3 DNA: TGTGCCAGCAGTTCCCGGACAGGGTTGAGTGAGCAGTTCTTC
CDR3 protein: CASSSRTGLSEQFF

V gene: TRBV5-4
clone size: .
D gene: .
J gene: TRBJ1-2
CDR3 DNA: TGTGCCAGCAGCGTACAGGTTACGGATGGCTACACCTTC
CDR3 protein: CASSVQVTDGYTF

V gene: TRBV2
clone size: .
D gene: .
J gene: TRBJ1-2
CDR3 DNA: TGTGCCAGAGCCCCGACAGGAGACAACTATGGCTACACCTTC
CDR3 protein: CARAPTGDNYGYTF

V gene: TRBV7-2
clone size: few
D gene: TRBD2
J gene: TRBJ2-1
CDR3 DNA: TGTGCCAGCAGCTTTGCTAGCGGTTATGATGAGCAGTTCTTC
CDR3 protein: CASSFASGYDEQFF

V gene: TRBV30
clone size: .
D gene: TRBD1
J gene: TRBJ1-3
CDR3 DNA: TGTGCCTGTCTGACAGGGCAAGGTGGAAACACCATATATTTT
CDR3 protein: CACLTGQGGNTIYF

V gene: TRBV13
clone size: .
D gene: TRBD2
J gene: TRBJ2-1
CDR3 DNA: TGTGCCAGCGGCAGCGGGAGACCATACAATGAGCAGTTCTTC
CDR3 protein: CASGSGRPYNEQFF

V gene: TRBV7-6
clone size: .
D gene: TRBD1
J gene: TRBJ1-3
CDR3 DNA: TGTGCCAGCAGCGATACAGGGGAAACCGGAAACACCATATATTTT
CDR3 protein: CASSDTGETGNTIYF

V gene: TRBV4-3
clone size: .
D gene: .
J gene: TRBJ2-1
CDR3 DNA: TGCGCCAGCAGCCAAGAAGTGAGCGGCGCTAAAGGAAATGAGCAGTTCTTC
CDR3 protein: CASSQEVSGAKGNEQFF

V gene: TRBV7-8
clone size: .
D gene: .
J gene: TRBJ1-1
CDR3 DNA: TGTGCCAGCAGCACCAGAAGCGGAAGGCACACTGAAGCTTTCTTT
CDR3 protein: CASSTRSGRHTEAFF

V gene: TRBV27
clone size: few
D gene: TRBD2
J gene: TRBJ2-1
CDR3 DNA: TGTGCCAGCAGTTTAACCGGACTAGCGGGAGGAGGTCGTGAGCAGTTCTTC
CDR3 protein: CASSLTGLAGGGREQFF

V gene: TRBV5-6
clone size: .
D gene: .
J gene: TRBJ2-7
CDR3 DNA: TGTGCCAGCAGCTTGGCCGGACAGTCCTACGAGCAGTACTTC
CDR3 protein: CASSLAGQSYEQYF

V gene: TRBV5-1
clone size: .
D gene: TRBD1
J gene: TRBJ2-1
CDR3 DNA: TGCGCCAGCAGCAGAGACAGGGGGGTGAATGAGCAGTTCTTC
CDR3 protein: CASSRDRGVNEQFF

V gene: TRBV12-5
clone size: .
D gene: TRBD2
J gene: TRBJ2-3
CDR3 DNA: TGTGCTAGTGGGTCTAGCGGGGTCACAGATACGCAGTATTTT
CDR3 protein: CASGSSGVTDTQYF

V gene: TRBV27
clone size: .
D gene: .
J gene: TRBJ2-2
CDR3 DNA: TGTGCCAGCAGTTTATCGAAGGCCCTAGGCGGGACCGGGGAGCTGTTTTTT
CDR3 protein: CASSLSKALGGTGELFF

V gene: TRBV10-3
clone size: .
D gene: .
J gene: TRBJ1-3
CDR3 DNA: TGTGCCATCAGTGTCTCAGACACCATATATTTT
CDR3 protein: CAISVSDTIYF

V gene: TRBV15
clone size: .
D gene: TRBD2
J gene: TRBJ2-7
CDR3 DNA: TGTGCCACCAGCAGTAGCGGGGAGGCTGCCTACGAGCAGTACTTC
CDR3 protein: CATSSSGEAAYEQYF

V gene: TRBV7-2
clone size: .
D gene: TRBD2
J gene: TRBJ2-7
CDR3 DNA: TGTGCCAGCAGCTTCCCAACTAGCGGCGTTTACGAGCAGTACTTC
CDR3 protein: CASSFPTSGVYEQYF

V gene: TRBV19
clone size: .
D gene: TRBD1
J gene: TRBJ1-5
CDR3 DNA: TGTGCCAGTAACGAACAGGGGGCGAGCAATCAGCCCCAGCATTTT
CDR3 protein: CASNEQGASNQPQHF

V gene: TRBV7-9
clone size: .
D gene: TRBD1
J gene: TRBJ2-7
CDR3 DNA: TGTGCCAGCAGCTTGGAAGGACAGGCGAGGGAGCAGTACTTC
CDR3 protein: CASSLEGQAREQYF

V gene: TRBV10-1
clone size: once
D gene: TRBD2
J gene: TRBJ2-5
CDR3 DNA: TGCGCCAGCATCAATGGCGGGAGAGAGACCCAGTACTTC
CDR3 protein: CASINGGRETQYF

V gene: TRBV27
clone size: .
D gene: TRBD1
J gene: TRBJ2-7
CDR3 DNA: TGTGCCAGCAGTTTATCGTACCCACCCGGGACAGGGGACTACGAGCAGTACTTC
CDR3 protein: CASSLSYPPGTGDYEQYF

V gene: TRBV11-2
clone size: .
D gene: .
J gene: TRBJ2-7
CDR3 DNA: TGTGCCAGCAGCTCCACAGGCTACGAGCAGTACTTC
CDR3 protein: CASSSTGYEQYF

V gene: TRBV19
clone size: .
D gene: .
J gene: TRBJ1-2
CDR3 DNA: TGTGCCAGTAGTACCTCAGGGGCTCTCTATGGCTACACCTTC
CDR3 protein: CASSTSGALYGYTF

V gene: TRBV2
clone size: .
D gene: .
J gene: TRBJ1-5
CDR3 DNA: TGTGCCAGCAGTGCAAGCGGGGATCAGCCCCAGCATTTT
CDR3 protein: CASSASGDQPQHF

V gene: TRBV19
clone size: .
D gene: TRBD1
J gene: TRBJ1-3
CDR3 DNA: TGTGCCAGTGGCCCTCCGACAGGGACCATCTCTGGAAACACCATATATTTT
CDR3 protein: CASGPPTGTISGNTIYF

V gene: TRBV2
clone size: .
D gene: .
J gene: TRBJ1-1
CDR3 DNA: TGTGCCAGCAGTGACCAAAGCAGGGGAGCTTTCTTT
CDR3 protein: CASSDQSRGAFF

V gene: TRBV4-2
clone size: .
D gene: TRBD2
J gene: TRBJ2-7
CDR3 DNA: TGTGCCAGCAGCCAAGATTTTGCTAGCGGTTACGAGCAGTACTTC
CDR3 protein: CASSQDFASGYEQYF